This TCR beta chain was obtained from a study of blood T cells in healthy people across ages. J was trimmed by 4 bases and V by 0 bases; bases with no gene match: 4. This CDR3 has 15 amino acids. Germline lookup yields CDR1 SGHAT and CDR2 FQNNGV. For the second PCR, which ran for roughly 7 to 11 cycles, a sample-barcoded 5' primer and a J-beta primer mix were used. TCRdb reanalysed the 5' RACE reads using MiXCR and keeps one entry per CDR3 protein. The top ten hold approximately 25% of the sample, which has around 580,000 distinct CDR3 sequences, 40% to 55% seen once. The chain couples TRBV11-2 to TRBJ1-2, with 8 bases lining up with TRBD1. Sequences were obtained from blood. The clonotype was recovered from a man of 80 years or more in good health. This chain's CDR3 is CASSLESTGVYGYTF. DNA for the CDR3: TGTGCCAGCAGCTTAGAATCGACAGGGGTCTATGGCTACACCTTC.